The clone carrying this T cell receptor beta chain was seen ten or more times. These data are taken from a study of T-cell reconstitution after alpha-beta-depleted transplantation in children. The authors prepared the TCRbeta library with unique molecular identifiers. TCRdb ran MiXCR on the PCR reads and lists one entry per CDR3 protein. Of over 400,000 distinct CDR3 sequences in the sample, about an eighth were seen once. This CDR3 is 12 amino acids long. Trimming removed 5 bases from V and 2 bases from J; junction bases left unmatched: 1. The germline V gene encodes CDR1 DFQATT and CDR2 SNEGSKA (reference sequence).

The chain recombines TRBV20-1 with TRBJ2-7; 9 nucleotides match TRBD1. This sample comprised PBMCs from the stem cell graft donor, obtained from the stem cell graft. This receptor was obtained from a human donor who donated a stem cell graft to a child with combined immunodeficiency. CDR3 sequence reads: CSAHRGPYEQYF. CDR3 in DNA: TGCAGTGCTCACAGGGGGCCCTACGAGCAGTACTTC.